The 32 T cell receptor beta chains in this list originate from one sample, sequenced in a study of T-cell memory formation after mild COVID-19. TCRdb re-derived calls from the 5' RACE reads in MiXCR, one entry per CDR3 protein. The sample shows about 200,000 distinct CDR3 sequences, roughly 10% of them seen only once. The source material was PBMCs or a T cell subset sorted from them (not recorded which). These receptors came from a man younger than 35 who had mild COVID-19 (a few samples of this study predate the infection). Cell type and time point are not known.

This clonotype was detected ten times or more. J is TRBJ2-3 and V is TRBV27, with no clear D. This CDR3 is built from 12 residues. Germline V gives CDR1 MNHEY, CDR2 SMNVEV (reference sequence). The ends were cut back, 6 bases at V and 0 bases at J, with 4 bases in the middle. The DNA for the CDR3 is TGTGCCAGCAGGACTAGCACAGATACGCAGTATTTT. This sequence encodes CASRTSTDTQYF.

Only a few counts were recorded for this clonotype. V gene TRBV5-1 combines with J gene TRBJ2-5; perhaps TRBD2 as D (5 bases). This CDR3 comprises 15 residues. Trimming left V 2 bases short and J 2 bases short, with 13 bases between. Germline CDR1 is SGHRS and CDR2 is YFSETQ. This CDR3 reads CASSFGNTGQETQYF. The DNA of the CDR3 is TGCGCCAGCAGCTTCGGTAATACGGGGCAAGAGACCCAGTACTTC. Based on the CDR3 plus reference TRBV5-1 and TRBJ2-5, the full variable domain is KAGVTQTPRYLIKTRGQQVTLSCSPISGHRSVSWYQQTPGQGLQFLFEYFSETQRNKGNFPGRFSGRQFSNSRSEMNVSTLELGDSALYLCASSFGNTGQETQYFGPGTRLLVL.

This clonotype has at least ten counts. This rearrangement joins TRBV12-3 or TRBV12-4 to TRBJ2-1, with TRBD2 identical over 9 bases. V shed 4 bases, J shed 9 bases, and the junction held 4 bases outside the gene matches. There are 13 residues in the CDR3. CDR3 nucleotides: TGTGCCAGCAGTTCCGGGACTAGCAGTGAGCAGTTCTTC. Translated: CASSSGTSSEQFF.

The table lists this clonotype with a few counts. The chain has TRBV5-4 and TRBJ2-2; possibly TRBD1 or TRBD2 for D (5 bases each). Trimming shortened V by 4 bases and J by 0 bases, and 7 bases separated the two germline ends. The CDR3 sequence is 14 residues long. Germline values: CDR1 SGHNT, CDR2 YYREEE (reference sequence). CDR3 DNA sequence: TGTGCCAGCAGCATGGGGGCGAACACCGGGGAGCTGTTTTTT. It codes for CASSMGANTGELFF.

The table lists this clonotype with a few counts. J is TRBJ1-6 and V is TRBV7-9; no clear D. Trimming removed 2 bases at V and 10 bases at J, with 12 bases between. The CDR3 is 14 amino acids. From germline, CDR1 is SEHNR and CDR2 FQNEAQ (reference sequence). CDR3 amino acids: CASSLYGSSSPLHF. The CDR3 coding sequence is TGTGCCAGCAGCTTATACGGGTCTAGCTCACCCCTCCACTTT.

This clonotype was found a few times. V gene TRBV20-1 combines with J gene TRBJ1-2; D is perhaps TRBD1 (5 bases). The V end was cut by 2 bases, the J end by 5 bases, with 6 bases between. Looked up from germline, CDR1 is DFQATT and CDR2 is SNEGSKA (reference sequence). The CDR3 has 11 residues. The CDR3 loop reads CSARRQYGYTF. In DNA form, the CDR3 reads TGCAGTGCTAGACGACAGTATGGCTACACCTTC.

This chain links TRBV6-1 with TRBJ2-5; maybe TRBD1 (6 bases). Germline CDR1 and CDR2: MNHNS and SASEGT. Trimming shortened V by 4 bases and J by 5 bases, and 14 bases separated the two germline ends. This CDR3 contains 14 residues. The CDR3 nucleotides read TGTGCCAGCAGTGCGCAGGGGCGAGGGGAGACCCAGTACTTC. Its protein product is CASSAQGRGETQYF.

This clonotype was detected a few times. The chain combines TRBV7-2 with TRBJ2-3; D is undetermined. V lost 2 bases and J 6 bases, leaving 9 bases between the germline ends. The CDR3 length is 13 residues. Looked up from germline, CDR1 is SGHTA and CDR2 is FQGNSA. The CDR3 reads CASSLLGRDTQYF. In DNA form, the CDR3 reads TGTGCCAGCAGCTTATTGGGCCGGGATACGCAGTATTTT.

The CDR3 DNA follows: TGTGCCAGTAGTATTGAAATGACAGGGACCACAGATACGCAGTATTTT. Translation gives CASSIEMTGTTDTQYF. The V and J genes are TRBV19 and TRBJ2-3; 7 positions match TRBD1. Trimming cost V 3 bases and J 2 bases; bases outside gene matches: 8. This CDR3 comprises 16 residues. Germline V gives CDR1 LNHDA, CDR2 SQIVND (reference sequence). The whole variable domain, filled in from reference TRBV19 and TRBJ2-3, reads DGGITQSPKYLFRKEGQNVTLSCEQNLNHDAMYWYRQDPGQGLRLIYYSQIVNDFQKGDIAEGYSVSREKKESFPLTVTSAQKNPTAFYLCASSIEMTGTTDTQYFGPGTRLTVL.

This chain joins TRBV7-9 and TRBJ2-7; D may correspond to TRBD1 or TRBD2 (6 bases each). The ends were cut back, 6 bases at V and 2 bases at J, with 8 bases in the middle. The CDR3 is made up of 12 amino acids. Germline assignment: CDR1 SEHNR and CDR2 FQNEAQ (reference sequence). The chain's CDR3 is CASRGGPYEQYF. In nucleotides, the CDR3 is TGTGCCAGCAGGGGGGGCCCCTACGAGCAGTACTTC.

There are a few counts of this clonotype. V gene TRBV2 combines with J gene TRBJ1-1; no reliable D call. Germline CDR1 and CDR2: SNHLY and FYNNEI. The CDR3 has 15 amino acids. Trimming cost V 4 bases and J 4 bases, with 16 bases left between them. The CDR3 region is CASSVYGSMTTEAFF. The CDR3 nucleotides read TGTGCCAGCAGTGTTTACGGGAGTATGACCACTGAAGCTTTCTTT.

This clonotype was observed a few times. This chain uses TRBV9 with TRBJ2-3; TRBD2 agrees at 15 bases. With 4 bases clipped from V and 0 bases from J, the junction kept 6 bases outside the gene matches. The CDR3 has 18 amino acids. Per the germline V gene, CDR1 is SGDLS and CDR2 is YYNGEE. CDR3 region: CASSLGTSGGKSTDTQYF. The CDR3 bases are TGTGCCAGCAGCCTCGGGACTAGCGGGGGGAAGAGCACAGATACGCAGTATTTT.

In this sample, this clonotype turned up many times. V is TRBV7-3 and J is TRBJ2-2; D possibly uses TRBD1 or TRBD2 (5 bases each). Germline-derived CDR1 and CDR2 are SGHTA and FQGTGA. Trimming took 2 bases from V and 2 from J, leaving 6 bases between them. This CDR3 comprises 14 residues. CDR3 amino acids: CASSLGGNTGELFF. The CDR3 DNA reads TGTGCCAGCAGCTTAGGGGGTAACACCGGGGAGCTGTTTTTT.

This clonotype came up many times. The rearrangement uses TRBV19 and TRBJ1-5; no definite D call. This CDR3 spans 15 amino acids. V was trimmed by 8 bases and J by 5 bases, leaving 19 bases between them. Germline V lookup: CDR1 LNHDA, CDR2 SQIVND (reference sequence). The CDR3, as DNA: TGTGCCAGTTCCTGGGAGCTGGCGCGCTATCAGCCCCAGCATTTT. This encodes CASSWELARYQPQHF.

The gene calls are TRBV19 and TRBJ2-6; 7 bases fit TRBD1. This CDR3 is 14 amino acids long. CDR1 is LNHDA and CDR2 is SQIVND in the germline V gene (reference sequence). V shed 10 bases and J 2 bases; nucleotides not matched to a gene: 5. The CDR3 spells CAISDRTGANVLTF. In DNA form, the CDR3 reads TGTGCCATTTCGGACAGGACTGGGGCCAACGTCCTGACTTTC.

The genes are TRBV12-3 or TRBV12-4 and TRBJ1-2, with no clear D. Trimming pared 4 bases from V and 8 bases from J, leaving 20 bases between. This CDR3 has 15 residues. The CDR3 DNA is TGTGCCAGCAGTTATAACCCGAGACCCGGGGAGGGCTACACCTTC. Translation gives CASSYNPRPGEGYTF.

This chain links TRBV11-2 with TRBJ2-3; no firm D call. Germline CDR1 SGHAT, CDR2 FQNNGV. The CDR3 runs to 10 residues. The V and J ends lost 8 bases and 4 bases respectively, with 4 bases between them. The CDR3 region is CASSPDTQYF. In DNA form, the CDR3 reads TGTGCCAGCTCCCCAGATACGCAGTATTTT.

This clonotype was seen a handful of times. The rearrangement links TRBV28 to TRBJ1-1; maybe TRBD1 (6 bases). Trimming removed 10 bases at V and 1 base at J, with 19 bases between. The CDR3 extends over 15 amino acids. CDR1 is MDHEN, CDR2 SYDVKM, per germline. The CDR3 spells CATFTRRGRNTEAFF. CDR3 DNA: TGTGCCACCTTCACCCGCAGGGGTCGGAACACTGAAGCTTTCTTT.

This clonotype appeared many times. V usage is TRBV5-1 and J usage is TRBJ2-5; D gene unclear. CDR3 length equals 11 residues. Per germline, CDR1 SGHRS and CDR2 YFSETQ. Between the trimmed V and J ends, which lost 6 bases and 3 bases, there was a span of 6 bases. The CDR3 loop is CASTSEETQYF. In DNA form, the CDR3 reads TGCGCCAGCACTTCCGAAGAGACCCAGTACTTC.

This chain joins TRBV4-3 and TRBJ2-5; TRBD1 matches at 8 bases. In germline, CDR1 is LGHNA, CDR2 YSLEER. J gave up 7 bases and V 1 base, and 5 bases lay outside the gene matches. This CDR3 contains 14 residues. CDR3 residues: CASSQALDRGTQYF. The CDR3 nucleotides are TGCGCCAGCAGCCAAGCCCTCGACAGGGGGACCCAGTACTTC.

In this sample, this clonotype turned up a few times. The rearrangement joins TRBV4-3 to TRBJ2-3; 11 positions agree with TRBD2. Germline V gene sequence: CDR1 LGHNA, CDR2 YSLEER. The CDR3 spans 16 residues. V lost 1 base to trimming and J lost 4 bases; unmatched junction nucleotides: 4. The CDR3 loop is CASSQATSGVSDTQYF. Here the CDR3 DNA reads TGCGCCAGCAGCCAAGCGACTAGCGGGGTGTCAGATACGCAGTATTTT.

The V gene is TRBV5-4, the J gene TRBJ2-1, with D perhaps being TRBD1 or TRBD2 (5 bases each). Germline CDR1 is SGHNT and CDR2 is YYREEE (reference sequence). The CDR3 runs 15 residues. Trimming took off 3 bases at V and 6 bases at J, with 16 bases between the two ends. The CDR3 coding sequence is TGTGCCAGCAGCTGGGACCAATCCCCCGTCAATGAGCAGTTCTTC. This translates into CASSWDQSPVNEQFF.

This clonotype was observed a handful of times. The CDR3 nucleotides read TGTGCCAGTTCACGGGACAGGGGATATGGGAGCACCGGGGAGCTGTTTTTT. The encoded protein is CASSRDRGYGSTGELFF. This rearrangement joins TRBV19 to TRBJ2-2; TRBD1 matches at 10 bases. Germline CDR1 and CDR2: LNHDA and SQIVND (reference sequence). The CDR3 has 17 amino acids. J gave up 4 bases and V 8 bases, and 13 bases lay outside the gene matches.

The sample holds many counts of this clonotype. The V and J genes are TRBV3-1 and TRBJ2-1; 11 bases are a match to TRBD2. Germline CDR1 LGHDT, CDR2 YNNKEL (reference sequence). V gave up 3 bases and J gave up 2 bases; unmatched junction bases: 6. The CDR3 length is 17 residues. CDR3 DNA sequence: TGTGCCAGCAGCCAGGTTAGCGGGGGGGCCACCTACAATGAGCAGTTCTTC. It translates to CASSQVSGGATYNEQFF.

This clonotype has only one observation. V gene TRBV28 combines with J gene TRBJ2-3; the match to TRBD2 covers 11 bases. V dropped 5 bases and J dropped 6; count of bases not matched to a gene: 13. Looked up from germline, CDR1 is MDHEN and CDR2 is SYDVKM. The CDR3 totals 17 residues. CDR3 bases: TGTGCCAGCAGTCCTCCTCCTCTAGCGGGGGGACGCGATACGCAGTATTTT. Protein sequence: CASSPPPLAGGRDTQYF.

This clonotype was observed at least ten times. The chain recombines TRBV6-1 with TRBJ2-2, with D possibly matching TRBD2 (6 bases). The CDR3 is made up of 15 amino acids. Trimming stripped 6 bases from V and 10 bases from J, with 21 bases between. Germline CDR1 and CDR2: MNHNS and SASEGT. Here the CDR3 reads CASRGRDSALEELFF. CDR3 DNA sequence: TGTGCCAGCAGAGGCAGGGACTCAGCGTTGGAGGAGCTGTTTTTT.

The table lists this clonotype with a few counts. This sequence joins TRBV6-5 and TRBJ1-5; D is unresolved. Trimming removed 0 bases at V and 4 bases at J, with 7 bases between. The CDR3 is 14 amino acids. CDR1 MNHEY and CDR2 SVGAGI come from the germline V gene. This chain's CDR3 is CASSYSKGNQPQHF. The CDR3 DNA follows: TGTGCCAGCAGTTACTCGAAAGGGAATCAGCCCCAGCATTTT.

This clonotype was seen a few times. The gene calls are TRBV6-5 and TRBJ2-7; D tentatively fits TRBD1 or TRBD2 (6 bases each). The V end was cut by 0 bases, the J end by 6 bases, with 21 bases between. CDR1 MNHEY and CDR2 SVGAGI come from the germline V gene. This CDR3 comprises 17 residues. The CDR3 nucleotides are TGTGCCAGCAGTTACTCCTGGCCCGGGGGCGCGCCTTCCGAGCAGTACTTC. As protein: CASSYSWPGGAPSEQYF.

The rearrangement joins TRBV24-1 to TRBJ2-1; D not certain. The CDR3 sequence is 12 residues long. Trimming pared 5 bases from V and 9 bases from J, leaving 10 bases between. The germline CDR1 and CDR2 sequences are KGHDR and SFDVKD. CDR3 residues: CATSARSLEQFF. CDR3 sequence (DNA): TGTGCCACCAGTGCCAGGTCCCTTGAGCAGTTCTTC.

This clonotype was recorded many times. The V and J genes are TRBV10-3 and TRBJ2-5; D is tentatively TRBD1 or TRBD2 (7 bases each). Trimming took off 0 bases at V and 4 bases at J, with 9 bases between the two ends. This CDR3 is 14 amino acids long. CDR1 and CDR2 from the germline V gene are ENHRY and SYGVKD. The CDR3 is CAISESRGGETQYF. The CDR3 DNA sequence: TGTGCCATCAGTGAGTCCAGGGGGGGAGAGACCCAGTACTTC.

This clonotype was seen a handful of times. J is TRBJ2-7 and V is TRBV6-5; weak D call: TRBD2 (5 bases). Germline V lookup: CDR1 MNHEY, CDR2 SVGAGI. This CDR3 spans 15 amino acids. V lost 0 bases and J 3 bases, leaving 12 bases between the germline ends. DNA of the CDR3: TGTGCCAGCAGTTACTCTTTGTGGGGAGACTACGAGCAGTACTTC. This gives the protein CASSYSLWGDYEQYF.

J is TRBJ2-7 and V is TRBV20-1; 8 bases fit TRBD1. Trimming at V came to 6 bases and at J to 2 bases, leaving 6 bases not matched to a gene. The CDR3 is 13 amino acids. In germline, CDR1 is DFQATT, CDR2 SNEGSKA (reference sequence). The CDR3 loop is CSAVDRATYEQYV. In DNA, the CDR3 is TGCAGTGCCGTGGACAGGGCCACCTACGAGCAGTACGTC.